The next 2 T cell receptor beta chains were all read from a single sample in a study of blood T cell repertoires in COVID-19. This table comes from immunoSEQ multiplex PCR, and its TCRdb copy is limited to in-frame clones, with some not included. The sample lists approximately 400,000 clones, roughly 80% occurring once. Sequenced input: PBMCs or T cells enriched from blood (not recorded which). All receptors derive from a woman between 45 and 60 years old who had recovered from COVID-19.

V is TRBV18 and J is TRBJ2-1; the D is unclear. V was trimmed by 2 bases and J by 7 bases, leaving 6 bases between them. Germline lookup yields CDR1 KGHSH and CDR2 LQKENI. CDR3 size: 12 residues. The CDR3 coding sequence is TGTGCCAGCTCACCAGTCTTTAATGAGCAGTTCTTC. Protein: CASSPVFNEQFF.

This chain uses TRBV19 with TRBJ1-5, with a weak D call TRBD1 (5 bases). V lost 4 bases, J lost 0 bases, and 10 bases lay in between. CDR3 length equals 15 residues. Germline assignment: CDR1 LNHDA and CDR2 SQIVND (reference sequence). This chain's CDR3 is CASSTDGHSNQPQHF. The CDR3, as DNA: TGTGCCAGTAGTACGGACGGACATAGCAATCAGCCCCAGCATTTT.